Listed here is a single T cell receptor beta chain. This clonotype appeared many times. This clone's antigen is unknown. No base quality values were provided; no much bigger clone lies one nucleotide off. This entry comes from a study of early T cells in non-severe SARS-CoV-2 infection (TCRdb year 2021). Broadly, across the study: Bulk RNA from unsorted whole blood was used for TCR sequencing, so alpha and beta chains could not be paired.

The study was a case-control design nested within a healthcare worker cohort in London, UK, with weekly nasopharyngeal swab PCR tests and blood sampling. Between 23 and 31 March 2020, the week of the UK lockdown, healthcare workers were enrolled and then followed up weekly for as long as 16 weeks. Beyond this particular receptor, the publication reports: VDJdb matching was skewed toward anti-spike CD8 responses, so virus-specific expansions were likely underestimated and private and CD4 specificities were missed.

Library preparation used 5' RACE. Data came from a NextSeq 500. The TCR library protocol attached unique molecular identifiers to individual cDNA molecules to correct for sequencing error and PCR bias. TCR alpha and beta chains were both sequenced, and the abundances of alpha and beta sequences in each sample were closely correlated with each other. The study's own analysis went as follows. Decombinator V4 was used to annotate the V gene, J gene and CDR3 of the TCR sequences. TCRs were defined as expanded if a significant change between any two time points was detected under a Poisson model with p below 0.0001. TCR abundances were normalised to the total number of TCRs sequenced per sample and expressed as counts per million. TRAV1-2 paired with TRAJ12, TRAJ20 or TRAJ33 defined MAIT TCRs, while TRAV10 paired with TRAJ18 defined iNKT TCRs. A search of VDJdb, accessed on 1 November 2021, was run for TCRs annotated to CMV, EBV and SARS-CoV-2, with TCRs annotated for multiple antigens excluded. Through fastp at Q25 and MiXCR, TCRdb rebuilt clones from the public reads, retaining in-frame beta chains. When rows share a CDR3 protein, they turn into one entry using the most common DNA and genes. The V and J calls reflect TCRdb's pipeline rather than the authors' work. The sample contains roughly 67,000 distinct CDR3 sequences, 9% to 15% of them found a single time. Around 1.8% of the sample rests with the top ten.

The CDR3, from cysteine to phenylalanine, totals 12 residues. Here the CDR3 DNA is all that survives: 36 bases in frame from base 1. Deletion took 3 bases off V and 6 bases off J, with a span of 9 bases between the germline ends. According to the germline V gene, CDR1 reads SNHLY and CDR2 reads FYNNEI. The V gene is TRBV2 and the J gene is TRBJ2-7; the D region possibly corresponds to TRBD1 (6 bases align). Sequencing used whole blood. The clonotype comes from an adult who was a healthcare worker with PCR-confirmed SARS-CoV-2 infection or an uninfected control (not recorded which). The CDR3 here reads CASSEAGVEQYF. The DNA sequence reads TGTGCCAGCAGTGAGGCAGGGGTCGAGCAGTACTTC.